Listed below are T cell receptor beta chains from one sample, sequenced in a study of T cells in Graves' hyperthyroidism and ophthalmopathy. MiXCR, run by TCRdb on the multiplex PCR reads, gives a single entry per CDR3 protein. The profile covers roughly 500,000 distinct CDR3 sequences, with over 45% appearing a single time and about two fifths taken by the ten largest. Sequencing used peripheral blood or thyroid tissue (not recorded which). The receptors were sampled from an adult woman with Graves' disease, either hyperthyroidism or ophthalmopathy (not recorded which). Both conserved end residues are part of each CDR3. D genes are given only for firm matches. A row's size may be missing; if present it is once, few, many or a size class.

length	D	J	V	size	CDR3	DNA
15	-	TRBJ1-2	TRBV4-2	many	CASSQDRARDYGYTF	TGTGCCAGCAGCCAAGATAGGGCGAGAGACTATGGCTACACCTTC
16	TRBD2	TRBJ2-2	TRBV7-8	-	CASSEPQLAGSRELFF	TGTGCCAGCAGCGAGCCGCAACTAGCGGGATCTAGGGAGCTGTTTTTT
16	TRBD2	TRBJ2-5	TRBV7-8	-	CASTHWIAGSGKTQYF	TGTGCCAGCACCCATTGGATAGCGGGGTCGGGAAAGACCCAGTACTTC
15	TRBD2	TRBJ2-7	TRBV2	many	CASSETSGSIYEQYF	TGTGCCAGCAGTGAGACTAGCGGGAGTATCTACGAGCAGTACTTC
16	-	TRBJ2-6	TRBV11-2	-	CASSLSSGTGANVLTF	TGTGCCAGCAGCTTAAGCTCAGGGACCGGGGCCAACGTCCTGACTTTC
15	TRBD1	TRBJ2-5	TRBV20-1	-	CSASDRGRDRETQYF	TGCAGTGCTAGTGACAGGGGGCGAGATCGGGAGACCCAGTACTTC
14	-	TRBJ2-2	TRBV12-3/TRBV12-4	few	CASIWDTYTGELFF	TGTGCCAGCATCTGGGACACCTACACCGGGGAGCTGTTTTTT
17	TRBD1	TRBJ1-2	TRBV7-9	-	CASSSPFAGQRHYGYTF	TGTGCCAGCAGCTCCCCCTTTGCGGGACAGAGGCACTATGGCTACACCTTC
14	-	TRBJ1-2	TRBV2	few	CASSEIGQNYGYTF	TGTGCCAGCAGTGAGATCGGACAGAACTATGGCTACACCTTC
12	-	TRBJ2-7	TRBV5-6	many	CASGGQLDEQYF	TGTGCCAGCGGAGGGCAGCTTGACGAGCAGTACTTC
15	TRBD2	TRBJ2-7	TRBV7-8	-	CASSHVAGGNYEQYF	TGTGCCAGCAGCCACGTGGCGGGGGGAAACTACGAGCAGTACTTC
16	TRBD2	TRBJ2-2	TRBV7-9	many	CASTPPSGRAAGELFF	TGTGCCAGCACCCCCCCCAGTGGGAGGGCCGCCGGGGAGCTGTTTTTT
13	-	TRBJ1-5	TRBV12-3/TRBV12-4	many	CASSFSGNQPQHF	TGTGCCAGCAGTTTCTCTGGCAATCAGCCCCAGCATTTT
13	-	TRBJ1-2	TRBV11-2	many	CASSFGQSVGYTF	TGTGCCAGCAGCTTTGGACAGTCAGTTGGCTACACCTTC
12	-	TRBJ2-5	TRBV15	-	CATAGARETQYF	TGTGCCACCGCGGGGGCGCGAGAGACCCAGTACTTC
16	TRBD1	TRBJ1-3	TRBV2	-	CASSEGDRSSGNTIYF	TGTGCCAGCAGTGAGGGGGACAGGAGCTCTGGAAACACCATATATTTT
14	-	TRBJ1-1	TRBV20-1	many	CSARVGGAATEAFF	TGCAGTGCTAGGGTAGGGGGAGCCGCCACTGAAGCTTTCTTT